A single sample is the source of the 2 T cell receptor beta chains below, sequenced in a study of T cell repertoires in cytomegalovirus infection. Each CDR3 protein is one row after TCRdb ran MiXCR on the reads. In the table there are 560,000 or so distinct CDR3 sequences, approximately 16% of which are singletons. Sequencing was carried out using CD8+ T cells from PBMCs. These receptors were collected from a human donor in good health (CMV status not recorded). Some clones in this sample may be carry-over from other donors' samples.

This clonotype came up a few times. This chain joins TRBV20-1 and TRBJ2-1; 13 bases map to TRBD2. CDR1 DFQATT and CDR2 SNEGSKA come from the germline V gene (reference sequence). The CDR3 loop spans 14 amino acids. With V trimmed by 0 bases and J by 16 bases, 9 bases remained unmatched. The chain's CDR3 is CSARDGLAGAIEFF. The CDR3 DNA sequence: TGCAGTGCTAGAGACGGACTAGCGGGAGCAATTGAATTCTTC.

This clonotype was found many times. The chain joins TRBV7-3 to TRBJ2-6; D remains ambiguous. There are 14 residues in the CDR3. The germline CDR1 and CDR2 sequences are SGHTA and FQGTGA. Trimming stripped 0 bases from V and 4 bases from J, with 4 bases between. CDR3: CASSLTGGANVLTF. Written as DNA, the CDR3 is TGTGCCAGCAGCTTAACGGGCGGGGCCAACGTCCTGACTTTC.